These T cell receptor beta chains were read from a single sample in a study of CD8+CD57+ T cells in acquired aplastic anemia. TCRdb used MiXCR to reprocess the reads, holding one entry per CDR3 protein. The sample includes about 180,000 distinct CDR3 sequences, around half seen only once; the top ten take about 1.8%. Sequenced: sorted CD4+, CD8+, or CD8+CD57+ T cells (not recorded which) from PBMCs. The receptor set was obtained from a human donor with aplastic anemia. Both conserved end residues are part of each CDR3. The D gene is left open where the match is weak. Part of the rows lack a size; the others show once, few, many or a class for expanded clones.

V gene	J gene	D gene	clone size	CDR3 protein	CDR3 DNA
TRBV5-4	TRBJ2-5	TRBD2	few	CASSLRAGGPPGTQYF	TGTGCCAGCAGCTTGAGGGCGGGAGGCCCGCCAGGGACCCAGTACTTC
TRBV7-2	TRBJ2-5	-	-	CASSPSRDGETQYF	TGTGCCAGCAGCCCCAGCCGGGACGGAGAGACCCAGTACTTC
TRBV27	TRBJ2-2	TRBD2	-	CASKDWEGTGELFF	TGTGCCAGCAAGGACTGGGAGGGCACCGGGGAGCTGTTTTTT
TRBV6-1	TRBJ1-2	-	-	CASSERQGGVGYTF	TGTGCCAGCAGTGAACGTCAGGGTGGGGTTGGCTACACCTTC
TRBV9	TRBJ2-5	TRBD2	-	CASSVDSGGAETQYF	TGTGCCAGCAGCGTCGACAGCGGGGGGGCTGAGACCCAGTACTTC
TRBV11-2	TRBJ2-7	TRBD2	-	CASSLVRSSGRGVQYF	TGTGCCAGCAGCTTAGTAAGATCTAGCGGGAGAGGAGTGCAGTACTTC
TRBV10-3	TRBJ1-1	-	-	CAISGLGTEAFF	TGTGCCATCAGTGGCCTGGGGACTGAAGCTTTCTTT
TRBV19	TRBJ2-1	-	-	CASSIIPGLTYNEQFF	TGTGCCAGTAGTATAATTCCAGGGCTGACCTACAATGAGCAGTTCTTC
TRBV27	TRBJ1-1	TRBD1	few	CASSGAGGITEAFF	TGTGCCAGCAGTGGCGCAGGGGGCATCACTGAAGCTTTCTTT
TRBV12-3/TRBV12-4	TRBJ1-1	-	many	CASSLREYTEAFF	TGTGCCAGCAGTTTACGGGAATACACTGAAGCTTTCTTT
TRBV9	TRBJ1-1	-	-	CASSAPQGASSTEAFF	TGTGCCAGCAGCGCGCCTCAAGGGGCGAGTTCTACTGAAGCTTTCTTT
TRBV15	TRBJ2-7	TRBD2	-	CATSRDGGGAREQYF	TGTGCCACCAGCAGAGATGGCGGGGGGGCCCGGGAGCAGTACTTC
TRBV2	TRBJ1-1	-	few	CASSESAVAGNTEAFF	TGTGCCAGCAGTGAATCGGCAGTAGCAGGTAACACTGAAGCTTTCTTT
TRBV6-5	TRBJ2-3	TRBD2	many	CASSYSAGGTDTQYF	TGTGCCAGCAGTTACTCGGCGGGGGGCACAGATACGCAGTATTTT
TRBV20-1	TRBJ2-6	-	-	CSLYAPGANVLTF	TGCAGTCTTTATGCCCCTGGGGCCAACGTCCTGACTTTC
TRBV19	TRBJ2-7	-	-	CASSHFDGTYEQYF	TGTGCCAGTTCCCATTTCGATGGAACCTACGAGCAGTACTTC
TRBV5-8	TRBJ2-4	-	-	CASSLAQSRGYF	TGTGCCAGCAGCTTGGCCCAAAGTCGGGGGTACTTC
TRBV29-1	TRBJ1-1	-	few	CSVKGRLNTEAFF	TGCAGCGTAAAGGGACGGTTGAACACTGAAGCTTTCTTT
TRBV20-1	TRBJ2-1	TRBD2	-	CSASRRGGSSYNEQFF	TGCAGTGCTAGTCGCCGCGGGGGAAGCTCCTACAATGAGCAGTTCTTC
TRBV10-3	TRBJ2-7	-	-	CAISERQSSYEQYF	TGTGCCATCAGTGAGAGACAGAGCTCCTACGAGCAGTACTTC
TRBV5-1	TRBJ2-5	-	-	CASRGGPSVQETQYF	TGCGCCAGCAGAGGGGGTCCGTCCGTCCAAGAGACCCAGTACTTC
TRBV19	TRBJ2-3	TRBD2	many	CASSISSGGTGDTQYF	TGTGCCAGTAGTATCTCTAGCGGGGGGACCGGGGATACGCAGTATTTT
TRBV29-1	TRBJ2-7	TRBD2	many	CSVGSGRAWGEQYF	TGCAGCGTGGGAAGCGGGAGGGCCTGGGGCGAGCAGTACTTC
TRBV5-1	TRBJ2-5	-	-	CASSSWTGETQYF	TGCGCCAGCAGCTCCTGGACGGGAGAGACCCAGTACTTC
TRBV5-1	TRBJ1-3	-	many	CASSIRDLARSGNTIYF	TGCGCCAGCAGCATCCGGGACCTGGCACGCTCTGGAAACACCATATATTTT
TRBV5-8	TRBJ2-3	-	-	CASSLQSLDTQYF	TGTGCCAGCAGCCTCCAATCTTTAGATACGCAGTATTTT
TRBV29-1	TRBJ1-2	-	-	CSVGLWTHTF	TGCAGCGTTGGCCTGTGGACCCACACCTTC
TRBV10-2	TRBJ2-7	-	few	CASSEVGDSYEQYF	TGCGCCAGCAGTGAAGTCGGGGACTCCTACGAGCAGTACTTC
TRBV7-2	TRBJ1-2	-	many	CASSPPARRYGYTF	TGTGCCAGCAGCCCCCCGGCGAGGCGGTATGGCTACACCTTC
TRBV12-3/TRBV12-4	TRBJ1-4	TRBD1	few	CASSPPGGRGEKLFF	TGTGCCAGCAGCCCCCCAGGGGGGCGCGGTGAAAAACTGTTTTTT
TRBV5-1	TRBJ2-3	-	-	CASSVQLSTDTQYF	TGCGCCAGCAGCGTACAACTTTCCACAGATACGCAGTATTTT
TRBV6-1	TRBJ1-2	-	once	CASSLGAAEFRIGYTF	TGTGCCAGCAGTCTTGGGGCAGCAGAATTTCGGATTGGCTACACCTTC
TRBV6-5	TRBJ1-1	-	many	CASSAGAEAFF	TGTGCCAGCAGTGCAGGGGCTGAAGCTTTCTTT
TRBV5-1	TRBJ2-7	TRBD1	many	CASSLDAGGASEQYF	TGCGCCAGCAGCTTGGACGCAGGGGGCGCGTCCGAGCAGTACTTC